What follows describes a single TCR beta chain. The sample belongs to a study of T cells in Graves' hyperthyroidism and ophthalmopathy. The source material, RNA transcripts, was used to amplify TCR beta CDR3 regions. An initial round of RT-PCR targeting the TCR CDR3 relied on the HTBI primer set. MiXCR was run by TCRdb on the multiplex PCR reads, yielding one entry per CDR3 protein. This sample yields hundreds of thousands of distinct CDR3 sequences, of which roughly a sixth are seen a single time; roughly 17% belongs to the top ten. The germline gives CDR1 SQVTM, CDR2 ANQGSEA. Trimming left V 5 bases short and J 0 bases short, with 15 bases between. The CDR3 totals 15 residues.

The gene calls are TRBV29-1 and TRBJ2-3, with TRBD1 as a possible D gene (5 bases). The sequencing input was blood. This TCR derives from a woman aged 45-59 years with Graves' hyperthyroidism that later progressed to Graves' ophthalmopathy. The CDR3 spells CSVRSGFASTDTQYF. CDR3 sequence (DNA): TGCAGCGTTCGCTCAGGGTTTGCGAGCACAGATACGCAGTATTTT.